This T cell receptor (beta chain) appears in the sequencing data of a study of blood T cell repertoires in COVID-19. Background on the study: Samples taken during acute and convalescent COVID-19 were collected in the United States, Italy and Spain. Sample material is recorded as cDNA or gDNA derived from T cells, B-cell-depleted T cells, or PBMCs.

Authors' data handling: From reference gene primer amplification, estimates of nucleated cell counts were derived. The protocol was immunoSEQ multiplex PCR, while the TCRdb copy is restricted to in-frame clones and leaves out a portion. V and J calls and clone size come straight from that table; D and trimming were deduced from the DNA. This table has more than 250,000 clones, roughly nine tenths appearing once. Cohort 3 donors were reported recovered after two negative PCRs, clearance, or symptom resolution. The receptor's source is a young woman who had recovered from COVID-19. Material: PBMCs or T cells enriched from blood (not recorded which).

CDR3: CASSLGWDSSYEQYF. CDR3 nucleotides: TGCGCCAGCAGCTTGGGCTGGGACAGTTCCTACGAGCAGTACTTC. This chain connects TRBV5-1 to TRBJ2-7, with 7 bases identical to TRBD1. This CDR3 contains 15 residues. J gave up 1 base and V 0 bases, and 4 bases lay outside the gene matches. Germline V gene sequence: CDR1 SGHRS, CDR2 YFSETQ.